The 18 T cell receptor beta chains reported below all come from one sample, sequenced in a study of siplizumab effects on memory and regulatory T cells. The table came from immunoSEQ multiplex PCR; TCRdb's copy has only in-frame clones and leaves some out. The data hold thousands of clones, with roughly two thirds observed a single time. Sequenced material: effector memory CD8+ T cells sorted from blood. The sample's subset: unstimulated CD8+ effector memory T cells. The source of these receptors is a human donor in good health.

The genes are TRBV19 and TRBJ1-2; 9 positions agree with TRBD1. The CDR3 consists of 16 residues. Germline lookup yields CDR1 LNHDA and CDR2 SQIVND (reference sequence). V gave up 4 bases and J gave up 8 bases; unmatched junction bases: 14. The CDR3 protein is CASSTVPGQGTEGYTF. The CDR3 DNA follows: TGTGCCAGTAGTACCGTCCCGGGACAGGGAACGGAAGGCTACACCTTC.

The CDR3 reads CASSPDYEETQYF. CDR3 nucleotide sequence: TGTGCCAGCAGCCCAGACTATGAAGAGACCCAGTACTTC. This chain connects TRBV7-9 to TRBJ2-5; TRBD2 might be the D (5 bases). The V gene lost 5 bases and the J gene lost 3 bases, with 10 bases spanning the gap. CDR1 and CDR2 from the germline V gene are SEHNR and FQNEAQ (reference sequence). The CDR3 has 13 amino acids.

This clone was found a few times. Here the CDR3 DNA reads TGTGCCAGCAGCCCCACGACAGGGGTTACAGATACGCAGTATTTT. Residues: CASSPTTGVTDTQYF. The chain has TRBV9 and TRBJ2-3, with 8 positions matching TRBD1. Germline values: CDR1 SGDLS, CDR2 YYNGEE. Germline trimming cut 4 bases from V and 3 bases from J; bases unmatched to any gene: 7. This CDR3 region has 15 residues.

The chain couples TRBV7-6 to TRBJ2-1; TRBD2 aligns across 7 bases. J gave up 4 bases and V 1 base, and 7 bases lay outside the gene matches. CDR1 is SGHVS and CDR2 is FNYEAQ in the germline V gene. The length of the CDR3 is 16 residues. The CDR3 protein is CASSLVGDYPYNEQFF. For the CDR3, the DNA is TGTGCCAGCAGCTTAGTTGGGGACTACCCTTACAATGAGCAGTTCTTC. Full variable domain (remainder filled in from reference TRBV7-6 and TRBJ2-1): GAGVSQSPRYKVTKRGQDVALRCDPISGHVSLYWYRQALGQGPEFLTYFNYEAQQDKSGLPNDRFSAERPEGSISTLTIQRTEQRDSAMYRCASSLVGDYPYNEQFFGPGTRLTVL.

The rearrangement links TRBV7-8 to TRBJ2-7, with 12 bases aligning to TRBD2. Germline V gives CDR1 SGHVS, CDR2 FQNEAQ. The CDR3 is 17 residues long. Trimming removed 5 bases from V and 5 bases from J; junction bases left unmatched: 13. The CDR3 loop reads CASSQDTLAGGINEQYF. CDR3 bases: TGTGCCAGCAGCCAGGACACCCTAGCGGGAGGGATCAACGAGCAGTACTTC.

The rearrangement uses TRBV21-1 and TRBJ2-7; the table calls TRBD2, which could not be checked here. TRBV21-1 is an annotated pseudogene. The CDR3 runs 16 residues. The CDR3 region has the DNA TGTGCCAGCAGCAAAGTATCTAGCGGGAACTCCTACGAGCAGTACTTC. The encoded protein is CASSKVSSGNSYEQYF.

CDR3 loop: CASKTGYNEQFF. CDR3 nucleotides: TGTGCCAGCAAGACAGGGTACAATGAGCAGTTCTTC. J is TRBJ2-1 and V is TRBV6-5; TRBD1 matches at 7 bases. The CDR3 spans 12 residues. V was pared by 7 bases and J by 4 bases, with 1 base of the junction left unmatched. Looked up from germline, CDR1 is MNHEY and CDR2 is SVGAGI.

The rearrangement links TRBV5-6 to TRBJ2-1; TRBD2 agrees at 7 bases. V gave up 5 bases and J gave up 12 bases; unmatched junction bases: 14. CDR3 length: 14 residues. Germline-derived CDR1 and CDR2 are SGHDT and YYEEEE. CDR3 residues: CASRHSGGSIGQFF. The CDR3 DNA reads TGTGCCAGCAGACACTCTGGCGGGAGTATAGGGCAGTTCTTC.

This clone has more than one count but fewer than ten. As DNA, the CDR3 is TGTGCCAGCTCCGTAGCTGGTACCGGGGAGCTGTTTTTT. It is translated as CASSVAGTGELFF. This chain uses TRBV9 with TRBJ2-2; D unclear. V lost 7 bases to trimming and J lost 5 bases, with 12 bases between them. Looked up from germline, CDR1 is SGDLS and CDR2 is YYNGEE. The CDR3 is made up of 13 amino acids.

J is TRBJ1-1 and V is TRBV14; D is unclear. This CDR3 is built from 14 residues. Trimming cost V 0 bases and J 0 bases, with 5 bases left between them. Germline loops: CDR1 SGHDN, CDR2 FVKESK. CDR3 nucleotides: TGTGCCAGCAGCCAAGAGATCCTGAACACTGAAGCTTTCTTT. Translating it yields CASSQEILNTEAFF.

V usage is TRBV28 and J usage is TRBJ1-1; D is ambiguous. The length of the CDR3 is 15 residues. V gave up 7 bases and J gave up 0 bases, with 15 bases separating them. From germline, CDR1 is MDHEN and CDR2 SYDVKM. CDR3 region: CASNPVDAMNTEAFF. CDR3 bases: TGTGCCAGCAACCCCGTCGACGCGATGAACACTGAAGCTTTCTTT.

The chain employs TRBV5-4 and TRBJ1-4; D perhaps matches TRBD1 (5 bases). Germline CDR1 is SGHNT and CDR2 is YYREEE (reference sequence). Trimming shortened V by 4 bases and J by 4 bases, and 11 bases separated the two germline ends. There are 14 residues in the CDR3. The CDR3 DNA follows: TGTGCCAGCAGCCTGACAGATAATAATGAAAAACTGTTTTTT. Protein product: CASSLTDNNEKLFF.

V gene TRBV6-4 combines with J gene TRBJ2-3; 9 bases match TRBD2. The V and J ends lost 0 bases and 2 bases, in that order; junction bases with no gene match: 3. The V gene's germline CDR1 is MRHNA and CDR2 SNTAGT. The CDR3 contains 16 residues. This CDR3 reads CASSDSGGRATDTQYF. For the CDR3, the DNA is TGTGCCAGCAGTGACTCGGGCGGGAGGGCCACAGATACGCAGTATTTT.

This clone has just a few counts. V and J are TRBV5-6 and TRBJ2-5, with D tentatively TRBD2 (5 bases). The CDR3 is 13 amino acids. V lost 4 bases to trimming and J lost 1 base, with 8 bases between them. Germline V CDR1 and CDR2: SGHDT, YYEEEE. CDR3 in amino acids: CASSASGQETQYF. The CDR3 DNA is TGTGCCAGCAGCGCGAGCGGCCAAGAGACCCAGTACTTC.

The chain carries TRBV7-2 and TRBJ1-5; no clear D gene. This CDR3 comprises 14 residues. Germline CDR1 and CDR2: SGHTA and FQGNSA. The germline V and J ends were trimmed by 0 bases and 9 bases, with 12 bases remaining between them. The CDR3 DNA sequence: TGTGCCAGCAGCTTAGCGGACGAGGTTGGGCCCCAGCATTTT. Translating it yields CASSLADEVGPQHF.

V gene TRBV5-4 combines with J gene TRBJ2-2; 10 nucleotides match TRBD2. V was pared by 2 bases and J by 6 bases, with 7 bases of the junction left unmatched. This CDR3 contains 16 residues. Germline loops: CDR1 SGHNT, CDR2 YYREEE (reference sequence). CDR3 sequence reads: CASSLAGGMLPGELFF. CDR3 nucleotides: TGTGCCAGCAGCTTAGCGGGGGGGATGTTGCCCGGGGAGCTGTTTTTT.

This clone showed up just once. V gene TRBV7-3 combines with J gene TRBJ2-3, with a weak D call TRBD2 (6 bases). The CDR3 length is 16 residues. The germline gives CDR1 SGHTA, CDR2 FQGTGA. V gave up 6 bases and J gave up 2 bases, with 18 bases separating them. CDR3 sequence (DNA): TGTGCCAGCAGTCCTGGGACCCAGCGGGCCACAGATACGCAGTATTTT. Its translation: CASSPGTQRATDTQYF.

This chain links TRBV10-3 with TRBJ1-1, with TRBD1 identical over 11 bases. V lost 1 base, J lost 2 bases, and 3 bases stayed unmatched. Germline assignment: CDR1 ENHRY and CDR2 SYGVKD. This CDR3 is 16 amino acids long. The CDR3 protein is CAISEYRTGGNTEAFF. CDR3 nucleotides: TGTGCCATCAGTGAGTACCGGACAGGGGGCAACACTGAAGCTTTCTTT.